This is a list of T cell receptor beta chains from one sample in a study of blood T cell repertoires in COVID-19. Generated by immunoSEQ multiplex PCR, the TCRdb table keeps only in-frame clones and is missing some. Of around 620,000 clones in the sample, 90% were seen once. Material: peripheral blood. The receptors here all came from a woman aged 18-29 years with acute or convalescent COVID-19. CDR3s include the opening cysteine and the closing phenylalanine or tryptophan. A D gene is named only where the DNA matches it firmly. Only part of the rows carry a size: once, few, many, or a class if the clone is expanded.

CDR3nt: TGTGCCACCAGCAGATTTTGGGGACAGGGTCCCCTTTGCAATCAGCCCCAGCATTTT; CDR3aa: CATSRFWGQGPLCNQPQHF; v_gene: TRBV15; abundance: few; d_gene: TRBD1; j_gene: TRBJ1-5
CDR3nt: TGCGCCAGCAGCCCCTCTGACAGGAACACCGGGGAGCTGTTTTTT; CDR3aa: CASSPSDRNTGELFF; v_gene: TRBV4-1; abundance: many; d_gene: .; j_gene: TRBJ2-2
CDR3nt: TGCGCCAGCAGCCCCATGACAGGGATTTATGGCTACACCTTC; CDR3aa: CASSPMTGIYGYTF; v_gene: TRBV5-1; abundance: .; d_gene: TRBD1; j_gene: TRBJ1-2
CDR3nt: TGTGCCAGCAGCCAAGATAGAGAAAATCAGCCCCAGCATTTT; CDR3aa: CASSQDRENQPQHF; v_gene: TRBV3-1/TRBV3-2; abundance: .; d_gene: .; j_gene: TRBJ1-5
CDR3nt: TGTGCCATCGGTATCCGGGACAGCGGTAACTATGGCTACACCTTC; CDR3aa: CAIGIRDSGNYGYTF; v_gene: TRBV10-3; abundance: .; d_gene: TRBD1; j_gene: TRBJ1-2
CDR3nt: TGTGCCAGCAGCAACCTGACAGGGAGACTTCTTGAAAAACTGTTTTTT; CDR3aa: CASSNLTGRLLEKLFF; v_gene: TRBV21-1; abundance: .; d_gene: .; j_gene: TRBJ1-4
CDR3nt: TGTGCCAGCAGCCAAGATTTGGCCCGAGGGGGCTACACCTTC; CDR3aa: CASSQDLARGGYTF; v_gene: TRBV3-1/TRBV3-2; abundance: .; d_gene: .; j_gene: TRBJ1-2
CDR3nt: TGTGCCAGCAGTTACTCCCCGGGACAGTTATACACCATATATTTT; CDR3aa: CASSYSPGQLYTIYF; v_gene: TRBV6-6; abundance: .; d_gene: TRBD1; j_gene: TRBJ1-3
CDR3nt: TGCGCCAGCAGCCCCGGGGGGTATAGCAATCAGCCCCAGCATTTT; CDR3aa: CASSPGGYSNQPQHF; v_gene: TRBV5-1; abundance: .; d_gene: .; j_gene: TRBJ1-5
CDR3nt: TGTGCCACCCTGGAGGACGGGGGAGGCACTGAAGCTTTCTTT; CDR3aa: CATLEDGGGTEAFF; v_gene: TRBV10-3; abundance: .; d_gene: .; j_gene: TRBJ1-1